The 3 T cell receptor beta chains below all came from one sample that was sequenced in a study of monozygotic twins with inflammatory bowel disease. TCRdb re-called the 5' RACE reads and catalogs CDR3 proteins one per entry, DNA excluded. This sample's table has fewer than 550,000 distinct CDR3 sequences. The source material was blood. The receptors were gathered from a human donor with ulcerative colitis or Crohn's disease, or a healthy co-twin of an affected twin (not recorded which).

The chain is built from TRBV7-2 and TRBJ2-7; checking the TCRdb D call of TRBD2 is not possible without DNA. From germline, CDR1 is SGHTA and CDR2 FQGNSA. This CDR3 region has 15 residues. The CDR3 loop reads CASSLELAGGYEQYF.

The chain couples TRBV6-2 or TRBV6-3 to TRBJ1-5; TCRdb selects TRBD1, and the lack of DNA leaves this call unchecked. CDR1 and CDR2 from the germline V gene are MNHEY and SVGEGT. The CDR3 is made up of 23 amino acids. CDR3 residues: CASSYSSRQLHGAGGASNQPQHF.

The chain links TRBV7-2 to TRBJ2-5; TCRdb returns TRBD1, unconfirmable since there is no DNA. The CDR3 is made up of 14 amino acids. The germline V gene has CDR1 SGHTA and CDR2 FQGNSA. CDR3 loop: CASSTEGGSETQYF.